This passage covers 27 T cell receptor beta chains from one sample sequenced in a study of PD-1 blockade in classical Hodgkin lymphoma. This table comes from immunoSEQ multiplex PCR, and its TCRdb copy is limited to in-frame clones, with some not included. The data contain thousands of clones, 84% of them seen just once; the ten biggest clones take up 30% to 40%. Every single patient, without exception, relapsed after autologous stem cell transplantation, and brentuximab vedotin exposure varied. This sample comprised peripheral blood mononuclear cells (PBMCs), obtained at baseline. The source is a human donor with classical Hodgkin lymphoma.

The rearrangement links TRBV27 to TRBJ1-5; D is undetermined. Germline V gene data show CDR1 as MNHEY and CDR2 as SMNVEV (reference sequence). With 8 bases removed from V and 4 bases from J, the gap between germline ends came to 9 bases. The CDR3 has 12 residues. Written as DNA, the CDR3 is TGTGCCAGCCGCAGTCTGAATCAGCCCCAGCATTTT. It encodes CASRSLNQPQHF.

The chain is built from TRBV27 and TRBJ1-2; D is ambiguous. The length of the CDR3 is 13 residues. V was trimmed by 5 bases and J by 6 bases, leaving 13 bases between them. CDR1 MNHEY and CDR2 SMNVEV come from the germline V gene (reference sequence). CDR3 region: CASSQVNFDGYTF. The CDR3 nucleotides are TGTGCCAGCAGTCAAGTGAATTTCGATGGCTACACCTTC.

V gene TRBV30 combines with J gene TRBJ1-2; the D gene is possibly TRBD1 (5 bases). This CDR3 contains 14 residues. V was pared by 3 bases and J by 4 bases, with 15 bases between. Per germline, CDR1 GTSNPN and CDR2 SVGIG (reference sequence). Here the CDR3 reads CAWRSQGDPYGYTF. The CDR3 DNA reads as TGTGCCTGGAGATCCCAGGGTGATCCCTATGGCTACACCTTC.

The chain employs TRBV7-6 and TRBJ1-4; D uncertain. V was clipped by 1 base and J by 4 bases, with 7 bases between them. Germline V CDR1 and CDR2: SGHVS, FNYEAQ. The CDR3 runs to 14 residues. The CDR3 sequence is CASSLEADNEKLFF. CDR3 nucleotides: TGTGCCAGCAGCTTAGAGGCCGATAATGAAAAACTGTTTTTT.

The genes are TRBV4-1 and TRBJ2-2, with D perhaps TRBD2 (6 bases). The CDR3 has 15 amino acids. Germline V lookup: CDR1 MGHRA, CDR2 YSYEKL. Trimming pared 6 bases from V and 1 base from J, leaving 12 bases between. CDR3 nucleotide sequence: TGCGCCAGCAGACTTGGCGGGATGAACACCGGGGAGCTGTTTTTT. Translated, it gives CASRLGGMNTGELFF.

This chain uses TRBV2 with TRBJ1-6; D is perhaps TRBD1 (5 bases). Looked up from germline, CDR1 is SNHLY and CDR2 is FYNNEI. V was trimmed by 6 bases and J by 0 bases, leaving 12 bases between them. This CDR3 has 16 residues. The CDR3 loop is CASRRRESSYNSPLHF. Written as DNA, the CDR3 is TGTGCCAGCAGGCGCAGGGAGAGCTCCTATAATTCACCCCTCCACTTT.

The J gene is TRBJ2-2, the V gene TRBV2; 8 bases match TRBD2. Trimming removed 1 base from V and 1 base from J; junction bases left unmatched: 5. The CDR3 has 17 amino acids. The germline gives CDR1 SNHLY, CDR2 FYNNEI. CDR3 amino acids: CASSEVEAGVNTGELFF. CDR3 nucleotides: TGTGCCAGCAGTGAAGTCGAAGCGGGAGTGAACACCGGGGAGCTGTTTTTT. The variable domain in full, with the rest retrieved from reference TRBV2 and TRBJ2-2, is EPEVTQTPSHQVTQMGQEVILRCVPISNHLYFYWYRQILGQKVEFLVSFYNNEISEKSEIFDDQFSVERPDGSNFTLKIRSTKLEDSAMYFCASSEVEAGVNTGELFFGEGSRLTVL.

The CDR3 reads CASSYSLNRDTQYF. CDR3 nucleotide sequence: TGTGCCAGCAGTTACTCATTAAACAGAGATACGCAGTATTTT. The chain carries TRBV6-7 and TRBJ2-3; no clear D. TRBV6-7 has ORF status, its function being uncertain. The CDR3 has 14 amino acids. The V and J ends lost 0 bases and 5 bases respectively, with 9 bases between them.

The CDR3 DNA reads TGTGCCAGCAGCTTAGAAGCAGGATCTAATGAAAAACTGTTTTTT. It codes for CASSLEAGSNEKLFF. The chain links TRBV7-9 to TRBJ1-4; D is unclear. From germline, CDR1 is SEHNR and CDR2 FQNEAQ (reference sequence). V was pared by 1 base and J by 3 bases, with 9 bases between. The CDR3 has 15 residues.

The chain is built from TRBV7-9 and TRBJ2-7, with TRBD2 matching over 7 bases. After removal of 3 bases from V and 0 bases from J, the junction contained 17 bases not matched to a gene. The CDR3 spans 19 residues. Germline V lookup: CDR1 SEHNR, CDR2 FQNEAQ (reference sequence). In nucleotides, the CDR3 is TGTGCCAGCAGCTTTGGACCATCCCTTCGGGAGGACCACTCCTACGAGCAGTACTTC. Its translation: CASSFGPSLREDHSYEQYF.

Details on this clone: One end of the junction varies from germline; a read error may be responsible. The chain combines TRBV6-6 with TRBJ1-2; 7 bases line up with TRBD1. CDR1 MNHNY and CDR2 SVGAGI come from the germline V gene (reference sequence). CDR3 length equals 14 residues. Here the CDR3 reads CASSYQGGNSGYTF. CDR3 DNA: TGTGCCAGCAGTTACCAGGGGGGAAACTCTGGCTACACCTTC.

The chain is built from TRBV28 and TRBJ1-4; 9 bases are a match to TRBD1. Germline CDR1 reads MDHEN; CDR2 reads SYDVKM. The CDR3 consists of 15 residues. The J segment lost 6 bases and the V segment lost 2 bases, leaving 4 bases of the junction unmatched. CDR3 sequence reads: CASSLTGGYYEKLFF. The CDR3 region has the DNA TGTGCCAGCAGTTTAACAGGGGGCTATTATGAAAAACTGTTTTTT.

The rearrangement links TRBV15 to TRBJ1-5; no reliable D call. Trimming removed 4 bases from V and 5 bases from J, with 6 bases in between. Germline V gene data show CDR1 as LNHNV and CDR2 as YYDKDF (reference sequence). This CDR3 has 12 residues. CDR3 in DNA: TGTGCCACCAGCAAGATAGATCAGCCCCAGCATTTT. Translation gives CATSKIDQPQHF.

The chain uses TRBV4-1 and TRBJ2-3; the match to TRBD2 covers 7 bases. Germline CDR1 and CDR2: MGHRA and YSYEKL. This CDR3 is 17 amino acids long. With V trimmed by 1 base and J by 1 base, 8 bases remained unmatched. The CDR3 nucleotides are TGCGCCAGCAGCCAAGTAGGCGGGAGTAGGGGCACAGATACGCAGTATTTT. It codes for CASSQVGGSRGTDTQYF.

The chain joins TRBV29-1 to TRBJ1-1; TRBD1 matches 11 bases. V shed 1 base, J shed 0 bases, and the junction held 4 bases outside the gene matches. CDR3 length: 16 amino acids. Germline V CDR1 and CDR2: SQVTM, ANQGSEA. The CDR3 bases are TGCAGCGTTGAAGTAGGACAGGGGGCTCTGAACACTGAAGCTTTCTTT. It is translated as CSVEVGQGALNTEAFF.

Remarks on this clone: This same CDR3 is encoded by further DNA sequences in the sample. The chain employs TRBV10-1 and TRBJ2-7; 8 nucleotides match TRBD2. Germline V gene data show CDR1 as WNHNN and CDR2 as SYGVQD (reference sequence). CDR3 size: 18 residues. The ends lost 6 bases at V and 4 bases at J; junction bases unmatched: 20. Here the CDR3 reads CASRVVSGDPAGLYEQYF. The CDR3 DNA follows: TGCGCCAGCAGGGTGGTTAGCGGGGACCCAGCAGGGCTTTACGAGCAGTACTTC.

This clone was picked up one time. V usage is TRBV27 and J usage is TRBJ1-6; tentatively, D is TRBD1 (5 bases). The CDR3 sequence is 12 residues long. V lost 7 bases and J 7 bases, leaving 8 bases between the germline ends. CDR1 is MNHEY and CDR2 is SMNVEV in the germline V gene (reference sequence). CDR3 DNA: TGTGCCAGCACCAGACAGAATTCACCCCTCCACTTT. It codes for CASTRQNSPLHF.

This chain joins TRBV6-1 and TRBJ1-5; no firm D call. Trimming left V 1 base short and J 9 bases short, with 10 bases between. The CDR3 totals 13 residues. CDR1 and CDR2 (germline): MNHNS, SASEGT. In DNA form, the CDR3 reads TGTGCCAGCAGTGAAGGGGATCCGGGGCCCCAGCATTTT. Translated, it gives CASSEGDPGPQHF.

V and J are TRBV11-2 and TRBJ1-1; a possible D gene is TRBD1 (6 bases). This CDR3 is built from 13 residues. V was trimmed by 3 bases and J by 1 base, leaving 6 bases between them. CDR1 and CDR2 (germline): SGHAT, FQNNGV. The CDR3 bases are TGTGCCAGCAGCTTGACAGGGAACACTGAAGCTTTCTTT. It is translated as CASSLTGNTEAFF.

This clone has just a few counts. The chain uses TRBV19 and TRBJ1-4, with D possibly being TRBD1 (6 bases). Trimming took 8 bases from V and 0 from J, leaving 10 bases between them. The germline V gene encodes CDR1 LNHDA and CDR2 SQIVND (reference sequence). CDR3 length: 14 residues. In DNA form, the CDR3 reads TGTGCCAGTTCAGGGGACGCAACTAATGAAAAACTGTTTTTT. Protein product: CASSGDATNEKLFF.

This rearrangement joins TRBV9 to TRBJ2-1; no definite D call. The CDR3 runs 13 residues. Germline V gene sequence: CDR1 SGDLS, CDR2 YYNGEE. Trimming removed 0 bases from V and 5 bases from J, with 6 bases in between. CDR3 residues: CASSVELDNEQFF. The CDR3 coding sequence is TGTGCCAGCAGCGTAGAACTGGACAATGAGCAGTTCTTC.

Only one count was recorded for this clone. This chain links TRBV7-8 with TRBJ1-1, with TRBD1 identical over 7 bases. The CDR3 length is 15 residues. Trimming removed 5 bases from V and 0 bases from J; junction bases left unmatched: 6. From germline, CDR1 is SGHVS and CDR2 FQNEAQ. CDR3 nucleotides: TGTGCCAGCAGCCCGGGGACAGCGATGAACACTGAAGCTTTCTTT. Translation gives CASSPGTAMNTEAFF.

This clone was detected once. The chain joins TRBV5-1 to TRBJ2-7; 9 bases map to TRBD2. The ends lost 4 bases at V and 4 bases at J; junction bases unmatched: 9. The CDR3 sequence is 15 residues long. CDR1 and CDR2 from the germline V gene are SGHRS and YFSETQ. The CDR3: CASSPWLAGTYEQYF. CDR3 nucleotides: TGCGCCAGCAGCCCCTGGCTAGCGGGGACTTACGAGCAGTACTTC.

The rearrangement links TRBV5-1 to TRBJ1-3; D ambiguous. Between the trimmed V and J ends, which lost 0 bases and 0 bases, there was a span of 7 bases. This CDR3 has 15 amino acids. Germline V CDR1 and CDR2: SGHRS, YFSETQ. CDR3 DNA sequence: TGCGCCAGCAGCTTGGCCGTGAGCTCTGGAAACACCATATATTTT. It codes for CASSLAVSSGNTIYF. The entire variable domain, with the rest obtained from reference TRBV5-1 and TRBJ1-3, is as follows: KAGVTQTPRYLIKTRGQQVTLSCSPISGHRSVSWYQQTPGQGLQFLFEYFSETQRNKGNFPGRFSGRQFSNSRSEMNVSTLELGDSALYLCASSLAVSSGNTIYFGEGSWLTVV.

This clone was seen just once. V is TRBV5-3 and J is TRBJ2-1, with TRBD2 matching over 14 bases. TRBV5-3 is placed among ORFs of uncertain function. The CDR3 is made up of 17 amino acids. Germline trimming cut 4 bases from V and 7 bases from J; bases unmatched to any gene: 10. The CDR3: CARSPRLGLAGVNEQFF. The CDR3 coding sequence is TGTGCCAGAAGCCCAAGGTTGGGACTAGCGGGAGTAAATGAGCAGTTCTTC.

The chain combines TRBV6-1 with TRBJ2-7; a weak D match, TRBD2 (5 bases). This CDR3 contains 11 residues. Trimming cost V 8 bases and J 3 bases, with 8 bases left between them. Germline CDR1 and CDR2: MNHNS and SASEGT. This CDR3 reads CASGEFYEQYF. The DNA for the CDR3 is TGTGCCAGCGGGGAGTTCTACGAGCAGTACTTC.

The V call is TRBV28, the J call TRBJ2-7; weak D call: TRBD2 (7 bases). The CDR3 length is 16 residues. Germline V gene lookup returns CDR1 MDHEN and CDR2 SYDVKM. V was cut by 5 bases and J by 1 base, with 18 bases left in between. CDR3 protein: CASSPTGGRPSYEQYF. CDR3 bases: TGTGCCAGCAGTCCCACGGGGGGCAGGCCATCCTACGAGCAGTACTTC.